This T cell receptor (beta chain) was found in a study of post-analysis software for immune sequencing data. Study background: Both relapsing-remitting and secondary progressive multiple sclerosis featured among the disease courses, as did progressive-relapsing multiple sclerosis.

Germline CDR1 is SGHTA and CDR2 is FQGNSA. The CDR3 extends over 13 amino acids. Between the trimmed V and J ends, which lost 5 bases and 6 bases, there was a span of 13 bases. Comments on this clonotype: Its matching antigen is unknown.

Study results and caveats: Patients showed TRBV5-6, TRBV5-1 and TRBV20-1 among five TRBV segments more frequent than in controls. Normalized Chao1 diversity in multiple sclerosis patients fell significantly below that of controls. Batch-matched samples strongly co-clustered by F measure.

Every TCR beta cDNA library bore unique molecular identifiers. Each batch of about 0.95 to 11 million T cells produced roughly 0.5 million cDNA molecules. Using its own MiXCR run on the PCR reads, TCRdb lists one record per CDR3 protein. The sample has about 200,000 distinct CDR3 sequences, 25% to 30% seen once. The TCR sequence derives from a girl aged 2-17 years with multiple sclerosis. The chain joins TRBV7-2 to TRBJ2-5; no reliable D call. Input material: blood. The CDR3 nucleotides are TGTGCCAGCAGCATAGAAGGCGGTCAGACCCAGTACTTC. It is translated as CASSIEGGQTQYF.